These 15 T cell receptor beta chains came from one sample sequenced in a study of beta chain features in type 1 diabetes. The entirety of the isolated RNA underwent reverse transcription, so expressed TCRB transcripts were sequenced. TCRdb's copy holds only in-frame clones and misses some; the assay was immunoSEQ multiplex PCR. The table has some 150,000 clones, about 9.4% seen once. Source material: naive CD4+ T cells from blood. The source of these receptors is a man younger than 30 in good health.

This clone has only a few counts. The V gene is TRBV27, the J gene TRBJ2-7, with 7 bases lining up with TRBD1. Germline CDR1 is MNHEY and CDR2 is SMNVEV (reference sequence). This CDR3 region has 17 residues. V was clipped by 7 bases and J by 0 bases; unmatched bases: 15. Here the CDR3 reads CASIPTNRGLSSYEQYF. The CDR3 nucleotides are TGTGCCAGCATTCCTACCAACAGGGGCCTGAGCTCCTACGAGCAGTACTTC.

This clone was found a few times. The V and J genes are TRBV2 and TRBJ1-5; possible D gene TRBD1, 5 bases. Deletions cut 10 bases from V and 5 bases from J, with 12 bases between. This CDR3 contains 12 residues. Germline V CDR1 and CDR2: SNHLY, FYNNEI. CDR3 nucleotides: TGTGCCACCGCAAAAGGGGATCAGCCCCAGCATTTT. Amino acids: CATAKGDQPQHF.

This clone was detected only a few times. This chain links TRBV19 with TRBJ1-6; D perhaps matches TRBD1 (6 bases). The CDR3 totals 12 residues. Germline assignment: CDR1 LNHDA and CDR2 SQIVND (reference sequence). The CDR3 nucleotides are TGTGCTGTAGGGGGTACTAATTCACCCCTCCACTTT. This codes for CAVGGTNSPLHF.

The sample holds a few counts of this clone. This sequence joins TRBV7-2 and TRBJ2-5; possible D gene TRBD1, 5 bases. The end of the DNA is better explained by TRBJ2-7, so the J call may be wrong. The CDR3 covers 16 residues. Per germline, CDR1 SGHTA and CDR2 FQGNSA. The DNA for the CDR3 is TGTGCCAGCAGCTTAGTCCCGGACATGTTCAACTACGAGCAGTACTTC. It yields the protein CASSLVPDMFNYEQYF.

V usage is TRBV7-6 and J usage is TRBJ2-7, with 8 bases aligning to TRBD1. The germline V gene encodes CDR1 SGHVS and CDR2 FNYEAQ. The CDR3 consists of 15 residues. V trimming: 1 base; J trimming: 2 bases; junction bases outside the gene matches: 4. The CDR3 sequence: CASSLEGTGTYEQYF. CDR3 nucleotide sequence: TGTGCCAGCAGCTTAGAGGGGACAGGTACCTACGAGCAGTACTTC.

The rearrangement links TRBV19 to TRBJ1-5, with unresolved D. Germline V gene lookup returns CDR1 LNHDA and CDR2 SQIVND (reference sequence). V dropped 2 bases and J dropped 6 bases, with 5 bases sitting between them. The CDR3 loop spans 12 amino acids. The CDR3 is CASSIIGQPQHF. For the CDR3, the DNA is TGTGCCAGTAGTATAATCGGTCAGCCCCAGCATTTT.

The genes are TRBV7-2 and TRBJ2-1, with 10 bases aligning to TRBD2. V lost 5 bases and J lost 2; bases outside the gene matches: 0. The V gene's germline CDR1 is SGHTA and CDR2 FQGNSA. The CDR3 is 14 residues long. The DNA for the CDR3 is TGTGCCAGCAGCACTAGCGGGACCTACAATGAGCAGTTCTTC. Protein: CASSTSGTYNEQFF.

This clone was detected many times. CDR3 protein: CASRSSGTGEETQYF. The CDR3 DNA reads TGTGCCAGCAGATCTTCCGGGACAGGGGAAGAGACCCAGTACTTC. The chain combines TRBV7-9 with TRBJ2-5, with 10 bases fitting TRBD1. Per the germline V gene, CDR1 is SEHNR and CDR2 is FQNEAQ (reference sequence). The J segment lost 3 bases and the V segment lost 6 bases, leaving 7 bases of the junction unmatched. CDR3 length: 15 amino acids.

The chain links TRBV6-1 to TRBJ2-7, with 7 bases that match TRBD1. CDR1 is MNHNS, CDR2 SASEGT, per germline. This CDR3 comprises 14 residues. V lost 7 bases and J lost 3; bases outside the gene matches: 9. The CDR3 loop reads CASTRRGQIYEQYF. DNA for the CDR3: TGTGCCAGCACCCGACGGGGACAGATCTACGAGCAGTACTTC.

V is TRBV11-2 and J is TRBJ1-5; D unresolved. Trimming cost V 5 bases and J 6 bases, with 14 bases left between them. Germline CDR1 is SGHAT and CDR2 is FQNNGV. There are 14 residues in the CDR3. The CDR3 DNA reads TGTGCCAGCAGCCAAGGGCGGGCATCTCAGCCCCAGCATTTT. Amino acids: CASSQGRASQPQHF.

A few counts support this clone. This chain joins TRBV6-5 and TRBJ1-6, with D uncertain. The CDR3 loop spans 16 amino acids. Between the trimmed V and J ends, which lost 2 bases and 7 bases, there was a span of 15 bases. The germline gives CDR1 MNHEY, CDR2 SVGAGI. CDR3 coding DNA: TGTGCCAGCAGTTACACGGAGGGTAGATCGAATTCACCCCTCCACTTT. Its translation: CASSYTEGRSNSPLHF.

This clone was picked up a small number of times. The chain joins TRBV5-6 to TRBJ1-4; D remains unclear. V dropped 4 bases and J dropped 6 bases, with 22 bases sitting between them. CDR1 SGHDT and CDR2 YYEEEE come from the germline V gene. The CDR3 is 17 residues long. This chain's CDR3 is CASSDWRRAGAYEKLFF. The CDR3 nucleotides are TGTGCCAGCAGCGACTGGAGGCGAGCGGGAGCTTATGAAAAACTGTTTTTT. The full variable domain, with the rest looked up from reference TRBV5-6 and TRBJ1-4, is DAGVTQSPTHLIKTRGQQVTLRCSPKSGHDTVSWYQQALGQGPQFIFQYYEEEERQRGNFPDRFSGHQFPNYSSELNVNALLLGDSALYLCASSDWRRAGAYEKLFFGSGTQLSVL.

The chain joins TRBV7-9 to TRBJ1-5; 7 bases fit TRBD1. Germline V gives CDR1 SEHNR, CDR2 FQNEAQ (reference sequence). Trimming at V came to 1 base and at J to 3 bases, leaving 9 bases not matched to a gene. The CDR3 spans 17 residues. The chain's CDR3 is CASSLVLYTGDNQPQHF. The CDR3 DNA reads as TGTGCCAGCAGCTTAGTCTTATATACAGGGGACAATCAGCCCCAGCATTTT.

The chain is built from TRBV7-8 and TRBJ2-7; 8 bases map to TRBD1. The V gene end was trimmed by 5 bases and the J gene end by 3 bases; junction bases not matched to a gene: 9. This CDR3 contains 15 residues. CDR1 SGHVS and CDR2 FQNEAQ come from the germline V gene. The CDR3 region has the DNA TGTGCCAGCAGCACGAGACAGGGGAGCAGCTACGAGCAGTACTTC. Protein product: CASSTRQGSSYEQYF.

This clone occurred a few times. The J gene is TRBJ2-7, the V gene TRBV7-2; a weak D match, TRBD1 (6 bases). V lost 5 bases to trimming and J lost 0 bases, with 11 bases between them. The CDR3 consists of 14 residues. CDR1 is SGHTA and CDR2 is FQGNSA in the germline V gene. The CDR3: CASSPSGHSYEQYF. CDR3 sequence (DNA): TGTGCCAGCAGCCCCTCGGGACACTCCTACGAGCAGTACTTC.